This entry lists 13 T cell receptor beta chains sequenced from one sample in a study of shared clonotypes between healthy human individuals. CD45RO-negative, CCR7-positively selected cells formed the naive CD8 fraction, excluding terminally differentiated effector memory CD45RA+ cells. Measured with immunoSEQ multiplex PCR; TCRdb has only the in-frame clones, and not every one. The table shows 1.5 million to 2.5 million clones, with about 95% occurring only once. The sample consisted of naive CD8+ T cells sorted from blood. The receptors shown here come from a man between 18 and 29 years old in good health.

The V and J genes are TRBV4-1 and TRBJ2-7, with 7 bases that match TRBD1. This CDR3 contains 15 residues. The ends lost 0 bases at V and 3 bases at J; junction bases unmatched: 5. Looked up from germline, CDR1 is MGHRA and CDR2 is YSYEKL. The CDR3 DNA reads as TGCGCCAGCAGCCAAGACCCGGGACAGTACTACGAGCAGTACTTC. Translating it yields CASSQDPGQYYEQYF.

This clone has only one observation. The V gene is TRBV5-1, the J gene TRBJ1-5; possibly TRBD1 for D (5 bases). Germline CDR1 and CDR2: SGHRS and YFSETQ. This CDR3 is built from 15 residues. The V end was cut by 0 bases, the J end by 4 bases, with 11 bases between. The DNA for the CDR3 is TGCGCCAGCAGCTTGGATTCGGGACGGAATCAGCCCCAGCATTTT. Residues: CASSLDSGRNQPQHF.

The DNA of the CDR3 is TGTGCCAGCAGCCCAGCAGGGGGCTGGTACGAGCAGTACTTC. This gives the protein CASSPAGGWYEQYF. The chain employs TRBV7-9 and TRBJ2-7; 8 nucleotides line up with TRBD1. The junction had 7 bases not matched to a gene; V was cut back by 5 bases and J by 4 bases. Germline V gene sequence: CDR1 SEHNR, CDR2 FQNEAQ (reference sequence). The CDR3 sequence is 14 residues long.

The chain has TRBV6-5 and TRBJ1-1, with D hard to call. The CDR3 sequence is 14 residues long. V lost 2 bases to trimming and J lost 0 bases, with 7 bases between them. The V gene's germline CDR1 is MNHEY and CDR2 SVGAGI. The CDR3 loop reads CASSYAEMNTEAFF. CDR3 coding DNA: TGTGCCAGCAGTTACGCTGAAATGAACACTGAAGCTTTCTTT.

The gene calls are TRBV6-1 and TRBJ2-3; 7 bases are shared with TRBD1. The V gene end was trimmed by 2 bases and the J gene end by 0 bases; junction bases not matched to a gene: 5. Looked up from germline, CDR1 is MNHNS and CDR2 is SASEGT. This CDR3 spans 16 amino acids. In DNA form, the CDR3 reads TGTGCCAGCAGTGAATACGGGACAGTAAGCACAGATACGCAGTATTTT. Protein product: CASSEYGTVSTDTQYF.

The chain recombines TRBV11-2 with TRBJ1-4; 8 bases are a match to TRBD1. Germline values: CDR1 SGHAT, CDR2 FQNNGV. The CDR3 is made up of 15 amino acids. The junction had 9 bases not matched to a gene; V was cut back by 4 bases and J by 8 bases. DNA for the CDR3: TGTGCCAGCAGCTCCCAGGACAGGGTGGGGGAAAAACTGTTTTTT. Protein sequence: CASSSQDRVGEKLFF.

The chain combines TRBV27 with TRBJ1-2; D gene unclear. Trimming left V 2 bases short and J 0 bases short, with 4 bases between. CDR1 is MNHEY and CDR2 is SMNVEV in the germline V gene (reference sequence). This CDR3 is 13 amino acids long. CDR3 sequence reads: CASSLIPNYGYTF. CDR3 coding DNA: TGTGCCAGCAGTTTAATCCCTAACTATGGCTACACCTTC.

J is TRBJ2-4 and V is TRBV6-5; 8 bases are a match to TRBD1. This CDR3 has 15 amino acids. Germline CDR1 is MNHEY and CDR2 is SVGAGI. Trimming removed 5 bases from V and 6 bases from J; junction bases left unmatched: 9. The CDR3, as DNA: TGTGCCAGCAGTCCCACAGGGGGGACGGGAAACATTCAGTACTTC. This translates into CASSPTGGTGNIQYF.

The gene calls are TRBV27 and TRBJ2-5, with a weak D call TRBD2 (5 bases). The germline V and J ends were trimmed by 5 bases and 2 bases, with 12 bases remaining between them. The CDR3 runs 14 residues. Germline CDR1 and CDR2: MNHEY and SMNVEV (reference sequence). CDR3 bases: TGTGCCAGCAGTCGCGGACTGGGACAAGAGACCCAGTACTTC. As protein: CASSRGLGQETQYF.

Here the CDR3 DNA reads TGTGCCAGCAGTACCCCCCGACTAGCGGGGGTTGTAAGCTCCTACAATGAGCAGTTCTTC. Translation: CASSTPRLAGVVSSYNEQFF. The V call is TRBV28, the J call TRBJ2-1; 12 bases agree with TRBD2. The CDR3 runs 20 residues. Germline V CDR1 and CDR2: MDHEN, SYDVKM. The V and J ends lost 5 bases and 0 bases, in that order; junction bases with no gene match: 14.

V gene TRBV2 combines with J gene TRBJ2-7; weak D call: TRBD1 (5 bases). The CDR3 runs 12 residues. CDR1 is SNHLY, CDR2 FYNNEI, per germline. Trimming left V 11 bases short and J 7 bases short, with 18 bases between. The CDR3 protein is CAGHGASIEQYF. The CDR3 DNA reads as TGTGCCGGCCATGGGGCCTCGATTGAGCAGTACTTC.

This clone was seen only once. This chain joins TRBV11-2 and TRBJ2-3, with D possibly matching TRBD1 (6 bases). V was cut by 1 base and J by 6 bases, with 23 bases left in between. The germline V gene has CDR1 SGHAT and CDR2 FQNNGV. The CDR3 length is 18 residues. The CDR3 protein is CASSLGGWDTDLPDTQYF. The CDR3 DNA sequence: TGTGCCAGCAGCTTAGGGGGATGGGACACCGACCTTCCCGATACGCAGTATTTT.

The CDR3 loop reads CASSYRTMGEKLFF. The CDR3 bases are TGTGCCAGCAGTTATAGGACAATGGGTGAAAAACTGTTTTTT. The chain uses TRBV6-6 and TRBJ1-4; possible D gene TRBD1, 5 bases. Germline assignment: CDR1 MNHNY and CDR2 SVGAGI (reference sequence). The CDR3 extends over 14 amino acids. V was pared by 3 bases and J by 7 bases, with 12 bases between.